The 18 T cell receptor beta chains below all came from one sample that was sequenced in a study of cytomegalovirus exposure and HLA in healthy donors. 13 Jbeta primers and 60 Vbeta primers were used for the PCR. Generated by immunoSEQ multiplex PCR, the TCRdb table keeps only in-frame clones and is missing some. The sample has tens of thousands of clones, around 78% seen once. The sample was PBMCs. These receptors were obtained from a man younger than 35 in good health and CMV-seropositive.

This chain links TRBV6-5 with TRBJ1-4; maybe TRBD1 (6 bases). This CDR3 spans 14 amino acids. V was trimmed by 4 bases and J by 10 bases, leaving 16 bases between them. CDR1 is MNHEY and CDR2 is SVGAGI in the germline V gene. Here the CDR3 DNA reads TGTGCCAGCAGTTCTACGCAGGGGAACGGAAAACTGTTTTTT. Translating gives CASSSTQGNGKLFF.

The chain recombines TRBV4-2 with TRBJ2-1; TRBD2 aligns across 9 bases. This CDR3 is 16 amino acids long. With 0 bases clipped from V and 8 bases from J, the junction kept 8 bases outside the gene matches. Germline values: CDR1 LGHNA, CDR2 YNFKEQ. The CDR3: CASSQDWASGIDEQFF. DNA of the CDR3: TGTGCCAGCAGCCAAGATTGGGCTAGCGGGATCGATGAGCAGTTCTTC.

The chain has TRBV13 and TRBJ2-5; D gene uncertain. Trimming took 0 bases from V and 4 from J, leaving 6 bases between them. The CDR3 consists of 13 residues. Germline CDR1 and CDR2: PRHDT and FYEKMQ (reference sequence). The DNA for the CDR3 is TGTGCCAGCAGCTTAGGACAAAGAGAGACCCAGTACTTC. Amino acids: CASSLGQRETQYF.

V usage is TRBV5-1 and J usage is TRBJ2-5; D is uncertain. This CDR3 spans 14 amino acids. Germline-derived CDR1 and CDR2 are SGHRS and YFSETQ. The V gene lost 0 bases and the J gene lost 4 bases, with 10 bases spanning the gap. The CDR3 DNA reads TGCGCCAGCAGCTTGGGTCAGGTTCGAGAGACCCAGTACTTC. Translating gives CASSLGQVRETQYF.

The CDR3 sequence: CASSPGAGERDTQYF. In nucleotides, the CDR3 is TGCGCCAGCAGCCCGGGGGCGGGGGAACGAGATACGCAGTATTTT. The chain couples TRBV5-1 to TRBJ2-3; D might be TRBD2 (7 bases). CDR1 and CDR2 from the germline V gene are SGHRS and YFSETQ. The CDR3 is made up of 15 amino acids. The V end was cut by 4 bases, the J end by 5 bases, with 17 bases between.

The table lists this clone with a count of one. This chain links TRBV29-1 with TRBJ2-5; a weak D match, TRBD1 (5 bases). This CDR3 has 12 amino acids. CDR1 is SQVTM and CDR2 is ANQGSEA in the germline V gene. The V and J ends lost 2 bases and 7 bases respectively, with 11 bases between them. The CDR3: CSVEKSQGTQYF. In DNA, the CDR3 is TGCAGCGTTGAAAAAAGCCAGGGGACCCAGTACTTC.

This clone was seen only a few times. This chain connects TRBV7-8 to TRBJ2-7; 9 nucleotides line up with TRBD2. The trim removed 5 bases at V and 3 bases at J, leaving 5 bases unmatched. The length of the CDR3 is 14 residues. Germline CDR1 SGHVS, CDR2 FQNEAQ. The chain's CDR3 is CASSPREGDYEQYF. The DNA of the CDR3 is TGTGCCAGCAGCCCGCGGGAGGGGGACTACGAGCAGTACTTC.

This chain links TRBV19 with TRBJ2-5; 7 bases match TRBD1. This CDR3 region has 13 residues. Germline lookup yields CDR1 LNHDA and CDR2 SQIVND (reference sequence). The V and J ends lost 3 bases and 5 bases, in that order; junction bases with no gene match: 3. The CDR3: CASSIDRDETQYF. For the CDR3, the DNA is TGTGCCAGTAGTATCGACAGGGACGAGACCCAGTACTTC.

The genes are TRBV13 and TRBJ2-1; D is perhaps TRBD1 (7 bases). The CDR3 consists of 15 residues. V was clipped by 5 bases and J by 1 base, with 12 bases between them. The V gene's germline CDR1 is PRHDT and CDR2 FYEKMQ (reference sequence). The CDR3 loop is CASSQGGPSYNEQFF. The CDR3 coding sequence is TGTGCCAGCAGCCAGGGGGGCCCTTCCTACAATGAGCAGTTCTTC.

A few counts support this clone. This chain connects TRBV28 to TRBJ1-4; D is unresolved. CDR1 is MDHEN and CDR2 is SYDVKM in the germline V gene. The CDR3 is made up of 15 amino acids. Trimming removed 4 bases from V and 3 bases from J, with 12 bases in between. The CDR3 sequence: CASSSPAPANEKLFF. The CDR3 DNA follows: TGTGCCAGCAGTTCCCCCGCCCCAGCTAATGAAAAACTGTTTTTT.

The J gene is TRBJ2-1, the V gene TRBV27, with a tentative D call TRBD2 (5 bases). Per germline, CDR1 MNHEY and CDR2 SMNVEV (reference sequence). V gave up 3 bases and J gave up 7 bases, with 10 bases separating them. This CDR3 comprises 13 residues. This chain's CDR3 is CASSFVGGNEQFF. The CDR3, as DNA: TGTGCCAGCAGTTTTGTCGGCGGGAATGAGCAGTTCTTC.

This chain joins TRBV11-2 and TRBJ2-5; D gene uncertain. In germline, CDR1 is SGHAT, CDR2 FQNNGV. Trimming took 3 bases from V and 2 from J, leaving 7 bases between them. CDR3 length: 13 residues. CDR3 sequence (DNA): TGTGCCAGCAGCTTCGAGGCTCAAGAGACCCAGTACTTC. This encodes CASSFEAQETQYF.

This sequence joins TRBV6-6 and TRBJ1-4; TRBD1 agrees at 9 bases. The CDR3 runs to 15 residues. Trimming at V came to 2 bases and at J to 7 bases, leaving 5 bases not matched to a gene. Per the germline V gene, CDR1 is MNHNY and CDR2 is SVGAGI (reference sequence). This CDR3 is CASSYTGQGSEKLFF. CDR3 coding DNA: TGTGCCAGCAGTTACACCGGACAGGGGAGTGAAAAACTGTTTTTT.

The V call is TRBV7-9, the J call TRBJ2-5; 8 bases are a match to TRBD1. Germline loops: CDR1 SEHNR, CDR2 FQNEAQ (reference sequence). The V and J ends lost 3 bases and 10 bases, in that order; junction bases with no gene match: 4. The CDR3 is 12 amino acids. The CDR3 region has the DNA TGTGCCAGCAGCTTCGGACAGGGAGGCCAGTACTTC. Translation gives CASSFGQGGQYF.

This clone was seen only a few times. CDR3 sequence (DNA): TGTGCCAGCAGTGAAGCGCGATCAGATACGCAGTATTTT. It yields the protein CASSEARSDTQYF. The gene calls are TRBV6-1 and TRBJ2-3; D gene ambiguous. V was cut by 0 bases and J by 4 bases, with 5 bases left in between. The CDR3 consists of 13 residues. Germline CDR1 reads MNHNS; CDR2 reads SASEGT.

The chain joins TRBV30 to TRBJ1-2; 9 positions match TRBD1. CDR3 size: 14 residues. CDR1 is GTSNPN and CDR2 is SVGIG in the germline V gene (reference sequence). With 4 bases clipped from V and 2 bases from J, the junction kept 5 bases outside the gene matches. The CDR3 loop is CAWTRDRVNYGYTF. CDR3 coding DNA: TGTGCCTGGACCCGGGACAGGGTGAACTATGGCTACACCTTC. The whole variable domain, filled in from reference TRBV30 and TRBJ1-2, reads SQTIHQWPATLVQPVGSPLSLECTVEGTSNPNLYWYRQAAGRGLQLLFYSVGIGQISSEVPQNLSASRPQDRQFILSSKKLLLSDSGFYLCAWTRDRVNYGYTFGSGTRLTVV.

Here the CDR3 DNA reads TGTGCCAGCAGCGCGGGGACAGGCAATCAGCCCCAGCATTTT. Translation gives CASSAGTGNQPQHF. This chain connects TRBV9 to TRBJ1-5; TRBD1 matches at 7 bases. Germline CDR1 SGDLS, CDR2 YYNGEE. The CDR3 consists of 14 residues. Trimming removed 3 bases from V and 2 bases from J; junction bases left unmatched: 2.

This clone has only a few counts. The chain has TRBV7-6 and TRBJ1-1; TRBD1 agrees at 9 bases. From germline, CDR1 is SGHVS and CDR2 FNYEAQ. Unmatched junction bases numbered 7, after V lost 0 bases and J lost 8 bases. This CDR3 is 15 amino acids long. In DNA, the CDR3 is TGTGCCAGCAGCTTAGCGCGTTTGGGACAGGGAGAAGCTTTCTTT. Its translation: CASSLARLGQGEAFF.